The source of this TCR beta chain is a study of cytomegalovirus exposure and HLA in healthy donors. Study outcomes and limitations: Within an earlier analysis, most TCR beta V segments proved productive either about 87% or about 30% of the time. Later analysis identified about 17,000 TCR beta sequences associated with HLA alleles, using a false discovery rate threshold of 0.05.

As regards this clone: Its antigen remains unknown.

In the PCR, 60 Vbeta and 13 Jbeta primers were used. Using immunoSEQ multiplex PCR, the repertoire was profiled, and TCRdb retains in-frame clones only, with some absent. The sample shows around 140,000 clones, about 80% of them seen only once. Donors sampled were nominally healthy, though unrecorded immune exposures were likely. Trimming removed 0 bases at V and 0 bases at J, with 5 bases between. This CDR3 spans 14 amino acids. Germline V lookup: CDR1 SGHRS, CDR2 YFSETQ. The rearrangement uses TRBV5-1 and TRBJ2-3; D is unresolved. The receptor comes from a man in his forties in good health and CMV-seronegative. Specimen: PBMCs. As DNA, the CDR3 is TGCGCCAGCAGCTTGGAAACTAGCACAGATACGCAGTATTTT. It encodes CASSLETSTDTQYF.